These T cell receptor beta chains were read from a single sample in a study of T cell repertoires in cytomegalovirus infection. TCRdb re-called the reads with MiXCR, one entry per CDR3 protein. This table holds about 700,000 distinct CDR3 sequences, around a third found once. For these receptors, no antigen is known. This sample comprised cultured PBMCs, obtained from culture after CMV antigen stimulation. The receptors were sampled from a human donor in good health (CMV status not recorded). Some clones in this sample may be carry-over from other donors' samples. Each CDR3 is given with its conserved first and last residue. A D gene is named only where the DNA matches it firmly. Some rows mark clone size as missing; the rest say once, few, many or name a class of expanded clone.

d_call,clone_size,v_call,j_call,cdr3_aa,cdr3_nt
TRBD2,.,TRBV5-6,TRBJ2-3,CASSLKTSGFTDTQYF,TGTGCCAGCAGCTTGAAAACTAGCGGGTTCACAGATACGCAGTATTTT
.,.,TRBV12-3/TRBV12-4,TRBJ1-1,CASSLSDVLTEAFF,TGTGCCAGCAGTTTATCGGACGTTTTGACTGAAGCTTTCTTT
.,few,TRBV6-1,TRBJ2-3,CASSEDVEQTSTDTQYF,TGTGCCAGCAGTGAAGACGTGGAACAGACTAGCACAGATACGCAGTATTTT
.,few,TRBV7-2,TRBJ2-5,CAIARGYQETQYF,TGTGCCATCGCCAGGGGATATCAAGAGACCCAGTACTTC
.,.,TRBV6-4,TRBJ1-5,CASSCIGYDNQPQHF,TGTGCCAGCAGCTGCATCGGTTATGACAATCAGCCCCAGCATTTT
.,.,TRBV6-6,TRBJ2-1,CASGEAVDEQFF,TGTGCCAGCGGCGAGGCTGTAGATGAGCAGTTCTTC
.,.,TRBV20-1,TRBJ1-2,CSARTALTEGYTF,TGCAGTGCTAGGACCGCCTTAACGGAGGGCTACACCTTC
.,.,TRBV9,TRBJ2-7,CASSGSWGAEQYF,TGTGCCAGCAGCGGGTCCTGGGGGGCCGAGCAGTACTTC
TRBD2,.,TRBV5-4,TRBJ2-7,CASSWRGGAPYEQYF,TGTGCCAGCAGCTGGAGGGGAGGGGCCCCCTACGAGCAGTACTTC
TRBD1,many,TRBV4-1,TRBJ2-7,CASSQPGQGYEQYF,TGCGCCAGCAGCCAACCGGGACAGGGCTACGAGCAGTACTTC
.,few,TRBV7-6,TRBJ2-2,CASSPVGLGRWNTGELFF,TGTGCCAGCAGCCCAGTGGGTCTAGGACGTTGGAACACCGGGGAGCTGTTTTTT
.,.,TRBV19,TRBJ2-3,CASSISPRGPEGATDTQYF,TGTGCCAGTAGTATTTCCCCTCGAGGGCCCGAGGGAGCCACAGATACGCAGTATTTT
TRBD2,few,TRBV4-3,TRBJ2-3,CASSQITSGGGSDTQYF,TGCGCCAGCAGCCAAATCACTAGCGGAGGAGGGTCAGATACGCAGTATTTT
.,.,TRBV7-8,TRBJ2-1,CASSLLNLEDEQFF,TGTGCCAGCAGCTTATTGAACCTAGAGGATGAGCAGTTCTTC
.,many,TRBV7-2,TRBJ2-7,CASSLRGPYEQYF,TGTGCCAGCAGCTTACGGGGGCCCTACGAGCAGTACTTC
.,.,TRBV20-1,TRBJ2-7,CSGKRDTNSYEQYF,TGCAGTGGTAAACGGGACACGAACTCCTACGAGCAGTACTTC
TRBD1,many,TRBV7-9,TRBJ1-5,CASSSGQPNQPQHF,TGTGCCAGCAGCTCGGGACAGCCCAATCAGCCCCAGCATTTT
TRBD1,.,TRBV2,TRBJ2-6,CASSHGQADSGANVLTF,TGTGCCAGCAGTCATGGACAGGCCGACTCTGGGGCCAACGTCCTGACTTTC
.,.,TRBV20-1,TRBJ1-3,CSATHGNTIYF,TGCAGTGCTACCCACGGAAACACCATATATTTT
.,.,TRBV25-1,TRBJ1-1,CASSGAMNTEAFF,TGTGCCAGCAGTGGAGCAATGAACACTGAAGCTTTCTTT
TRBD1,few,TRBV10-3,TRBJ2-7,CAIKPGQGSPLEQYEQYF,TGTGCCATCAAACCGGGACAGGGGTCTCCACTCGAGCAATACGAGCAGTACTTC
TRBD2,many,TRBV7-2,TRBJ2-5,CASSVTSAPQETQYF,TGTGCCAGCAGCGTAACTAGCGCCCCACAAGAGACCCAGTACTTC
.,.,TRBV6-1,TRBJ2-5,CASSVTLGTQYF,TGTGCCAGCAGTGTTACCTTGGGGACCCAGTACTTC
TRBD1,.,TRBV6-5,TRBJ1-5,CASSQTGVQPQHF,TGTGCCAGCAGTCAAACAGGGGTTCAGCCCCAGCATTTT
TRBD2,.,TRBV12-3/TRBV12-4,TRBJ2-3,CASSLKLAGGPKAQYF,TGTGCCAGCAGTTTAAAACTAGCGGGAGGGCCCAAGGCGCAGTATTTT
.,.,TRBV14,TRBJ2-2,CASSHQVVGELFF,TGTGCCAGCAGCCACCAGGTCGTAGGGGAGCTGTTTTTT
.,few,TRBV19,TRBJ2-1,CASSRLGGLGNEQFF,TGTGCCAGTAGTCGGCTAGGGGGATTGGGCAATGAGCAGTTCTTC
.,.,TRBV7-9,TRBJ2-1,CASSRDTSFSYNEQFF,TGTGCCAGCAGCCGGGATACTAGCTTCTCCTACAATGAGCAGTTCTTC
.,many,TRBV7-9,TRBJ2-7,CASSWDSYEQYF,TGTGCCAGCAGCTGGGACTCCTACGAGCAGTACTTC
.,once,TRBV12-3/TRBV12-4,TRBJ2-5,CASSFTAAQETQYF,TGTGCCAGCAGTTTTACGGCGGCCCAAGAGACCCAGTACTTC
TRBD1,.,TRBV11-2,TRBJ1-2,CASSARQGGPYGYTF,TGTGCCAGCAGTGCAAGACAGGGCGGACCCTATGGCTACACCTTC
.,.,TRBV10-3,TRBJ2-2,CATGEHTGELFF,TGTGCCACGGGGGAGCACACCGGGGAGCTGTTTTTT
.,few,TRBV12-3/TRBV12-4,TRBJ1-2,CASSLGRPRGYYGYTF,TGTGCCAGCAGCCTTGGCAGACCCCGGGGATACTATGGCTACACCTTC
.,few,TRBV7-2,TRBJ2-1,CASSLQGGNYNEQFF,TGTGCCAGCAGCTTACAGGGGGGGAATTACAATGAGCAGTTCTTC
TRBD1,.,TRBV5-1,TRBJ2-3,CASSFRDRELLDTQYF,TGCGCCAGCAGCTTCCGGGACAGGGAGTTATTAGATACGCAGTATTTT
TRBD2,few,TRBV6-5,TRBJ2-1,CASSPRLAGGGRYNEQFF,TGTGCCAGCAGCCCACGACTAGCGGGAGGCGGACGATACAATGAGCAGTTCTTC
TRBD2,few,TRBV19,TRBJ2-5,CASSIVEGGPETQYF,TGTGCCAGTAGTATAGTGGAGGGAGGGCCAGAGACCCAGTACTTC